This note documents a single T cell receptor (beta chain) sequence. Using immunoSEQ multiplex PCR, the repertoire was profiled, and TCRdb retains in-frame clones only, with some absent. The data show under 90,000 clones, about 96% seen once. The entry originates in a study of technical replicates of blood from a handful of donors. Unmatched junction bases numbered 17, after V lost 6 bases and J lost 7 bases. Germline-derived CDR1 and CDR2 are PRHDT and FYEKMQ (reference sequence). The CDR3 consists of 18 residues. The TCR sequence derives from a human donor in good health. The gene calls are TRBV13 and TRBJ1-6; 8 bases agree with TRBD1. Sequenced material: T cells isolated from PBMCs. The CDR3 reads CASRPTLGQGAGNSPLHF. CDR3 DNA sequence: TGTGCCAGCAGACCCACCCTCGGACAGGGAGCGGGAAATTCACCCCTCCACTTT. Complete variable domain (other parts from reference TRBV13 and TRBJ1-6): AAGVIQSPRHLIKEKRETATLKCYPIPRHDTVYWYQQGPGQDPQFLISFYEKMQSDKGSIPDRFSAQQFSDYHSELNMSSLELGDSALYFCASRPTLGQGAGNSPLHFGNGTRLTVT.